This is a list of T cell receptor beta chains from one sample in a study of early T cells in non-severe SARS-CoV-2 infection. Each CDR3 protein is one row after TCRdb ran MiXCR on the 5' RACE reads. The top ten hold about 15% of the sample, which has approximately 50,000 distinct CDR3 sequences, approximately 8.5% seen once. The sample taken for sequencing was whole blood. The receptors stem from an adult who was a healthcare worker with PCR-confirmed SARS-CoV-2 infection or an uninfected control (not recorded which). The CDR3 runs from the conserved cysteine through the conserved F or W. The D gene is left open where the match is weak. Clone size is not always given. Where it is, it says once, few, many or a class for expanded clones.

d_call: NA; clone_size: NA; j_call: TRBJ1-2; v_call: TRBV24-1; cdr3_nt: TGTGCCACCCACTCAGCTAACTATGGCTACACCTTC; cdr3_aa: CATHSANYGYTF
d_call: NA; clone_size: medium-sized; j_call: TRBJ2-4; v_call: TRBV28; cdr3_nt: TGTGCCAGCCAGCAGAGGAACATTCAGTACTTC; cdr3_aa: CASQQRNIQYF
d_call: TRBD1; clone_size: few; j_call: TRBJ2-1; v_call: TRBV6-2/TRBV6-3; cdr3_nt: TGTGCCAGCAGTTACTCGAACAGGGGCTGGTCCTACAATGAGCAGTTCTTC; cdr3_aa: CASSYSNRGWSYNEQFF
d_call: NA; clone_size: NA; j_call: TRBJ1-1; v_call: TRBV4-3; cdr3_nt: TGCGCCAGCAGCCAAGTTCAGCGAGGAGTTGGTATTCGGGACACTGAAGCTTTCTTT; cdr3_aa: CASSQVQRGVGIRDTEAFF
d_call: TRBD2; clone_size: few; j_call: TRBJ2-3; v_call: TRBV7-8; cdr3_nt: TGTGCCAGCAGCTTTGCGGGAGCCTCGGATACGCAGTATTTT; cdr3_aa: CASSFAGASDTQYF
d_call: NA; clone_size: many; j_call: TRBJ2-3; v_call: TRBV11-2; cdr3_nt: TGTGCCAGCAGCTCTTACAGGGGAGGCGCAGATACGCAGTATTTT; cdr3_aa: CASSSYRGGADTQYF
d_call: NA; clone_size: few; j_call: TRBJ2-7; v_call: TRBV6-2/TRBV6-3; cdr3_nt: TGTGCCAGCAGTTACGGGGTCGAGCAGTACTTC; cdr3_aa: CASSYGVEQYF
d_call: TRBD1; clone_size: few; j_call: TRBJ1-5; v_call: TRBV24-1; cdr3_nt: TGTGCCACCCAGAGGGACAGGGGACAGCCCCAGCATTTT; cdr3_aa: CATQRDRGQPQHF
d_call: TRBD1; clone_size: NA; j_call: TRBJ1-4; v_call: TRBV13; cdr3_nt: TGTGCCAGCAGCCTCAGACAGGGATACAATGAAAAACTGTTTTTT; cdr3_aa: CASSLRQGYNEKLFF
d_call: TRBD2; clone_size: many; j_call: TRBJ2-4; v_call: TRBV4-3; cdr3_nt: TGCGCCAGCAGCCAACTAGCGGGAGATTTTCAGTACTTC; cdr3_aa: CASSQLAGDFQYF
d_call: NA; clone_size: many; j_call: TRBJ2-5; v_call: TRBV6-2/TRBV6-3; cdr3_nt: TGTGCCAGCAGTTACCCGAGAGCGGGTCAGGAGACCCAGTACTTC; cdr3_aa: CASSYPRAGQETQYF
d_call: NA; clone_size: NA; j_call: TRBJ2-5; v_call: TRBV2; cdr3_nt: TGTGCCAGCAGTGAGCGGCGGGTAGAGACCCAGTACTTC; cdr3_aa: CASSERRVETQYF
d_call: TRBD1; clone_size: NA; j_call: TRBJ2-7; v_call: TRBV3-1; cdr3_nt: TGTGCCAGCAGCCAAGCCACAGGGGACGGTTACGAGCAGTACTTC; cdr3_aa: CASSQATGDGYEQYF
d_call: TRBD1; clone_size: few; j_call: TRBJ1-5; v_call: TRBV2; cdr3_nt: TGTGCCAGCAGGTACAGGGGCGTCAGCAATCAGCCCCAGCATTTT; cdr3_aa: CASRYRGVSNQPQHF
d_call: NA; clone_size: many; j_call: TRBJ2-4; v_call: TRBV20-1; cdr3_nt: TGCAGTGCTAGTTCCGTTCTAGCCAAAAACATTCAGTACTTC; cdr3_aa: CSASSVLAKNIQYF
d_call: NA; clone_size: NA; j_call: TRBJ2-7; v_call: TRBV7-2; cdr3_nt: TGTGCCAGCAGCCCCCGGGTCGCCGGGGAGCAGTACTTC; cdr3_aa: CASSPRVAGEQYF
d_call: TRBD2; clone_size: many; j_call: TRBJ2-3; v_call: TRBV9; cdr3_nt: TGTGCCAGCAGCTTGAGCGGGAGGGGGGGCACAGATACGCAGTATTTT; cdr3_aa: CASSLSGRGGTDTQYF
d_call: TRBD2; clone_size: once; j_call: TRBJ2-1; v_call: TRBV7-2; cdr3_nt: TGTGCCAGCAGCCTTGGGCGGGAGTCGGTAAGGGAGCAGTTCTTC; cdr3_aa: CASSLGRESVREQFF
d_call: NA; clone_size: many; j_call: TRBJ2-5; v_call: TRBV5-5; cdr3_nt: TGTGCCAGCAGCCCGCCGACAGTTCAGAAACGTCAAGAGACCCAGTACTTC; cdr3_aa: CASSPPTVQKRQETQYF
d_call: TRBD1; clone_size: few; j_call: TRBJ2-7; v_call: TRBV7-2; cdr3_nt: TGTGCCAGCAGCACCCGGACAGGGGACGAGCAGTACTTC; cdr3_aa: CASSTRTGDEQYF
d_call: NA; clone_size: NA; j_call: TRBJ1-2; v_call: TRBV28; cdr3_nt: TGTGCCAGCAGTACGGAAAGGAGGGTAGGCGACTATGGCTACACCTTC; cdr3_aa: CASSTERRVGDYGYTF
d_call: NA; clone_size: few; j_call: TRBJ2-7; v_call: TRBV9; cdr3_nt: TGTGCCAGCAGCGCAGATAGGGGTACGAGGGAGCAGTACTTC; cdr3_aa: CASSADRGTREQYF
d_call: NA; clone_size: many; j_call: TRBJ2-7; v_call: TRBV25-1; cdr3_nt: TGTGCCAGCAGTGAACAGGGGGGACATTCCTACGAGCAGTACTTC; cdr3_aa: CASSEQGGHSYEQYF
d_call: TRBD1; clone_size: few; j_call: TRBJ2-6; v_call: TRBV24-1; cdr3_nt: TGTGCCACAAGTGACGAGCCCAGGGGGTATGGGGCCAACGTCCTGACTTTC; cdr3_aa: CATSDEPRGYGANVLTF